The clone carrying this T cell receptor (beta chain) was detected a few times. Its antigen is not identified. Through Arm-PCR of CDR3 regions and iRepertoire HTBI primers, TCR beta libraries were built. TCRdb recomputed calls from the multiplex PCR reads with MiXCR, one row per CDR3 protein. The repertoire includes a few hundred thousand distinct CDR3 sequences, roughly 25% of them detected once, and approximately 27% sits in the top ten. This sample is part of a study of regulatory T cells in long-lasting Graves disease. Regarding the study as a whole: Persistent patients shared under 3,000 public clonotypes among themselves. Newly diagnosed patients shared fewer, at about 890.

Time point given: persistent/refractory GD, antithyroid drugs over 5 years with positive TRAb. PBMC RNA was the source of the TCR library. By American Thyroid Association guidelines, Graves' disease was diagnosed in the cohort. The V segment lost 6 bases and the J segment 3 bases; nucleotides outside the gene matches: 11. The germline CDR1 and CDR2 sequences are MDHEN and SYDVKM. The length of the CDR3 is 16 residues. The specimen comprised peripheral blood mononuclear cells (PBMCs), sampled when the disease was refractory, from a patient treated with antithyroid drugs. The TCR sequence derives from a woman between 40 and 50 years old with Graves disease. The chain uses TRBV28 and TRBJ2-1, with 7 bases aligning to TRBD1. In DNA form, the CDR3 reads TGTGCCAGCAGGACGGAACACAGGGGTGGCTACAATGAGCAGTTCTTC. Translated, it gives CASRTEHRGGYNEQFF.